These 3 T cell receptor beta chains share one sample of origin, sequenced in a study of T cell responses to AZD1222 COVID-19 vaccine. Method: immunoSEQ multiplex PCR; TCRdb's copy keeps in-frame clones and lacks some. The profile covers about 100,000 clones, with approximately 91% appearing a single time and around 1.7% taken by the ten largest. The material was peripheral blood, obtained on day 0 of AZD1222 vaccination. These receptors were collected from an adult in good health.

The rearrangement joins TRBV5-6 to TRBJ2-1, with no clear D. Germline CDR1 and CDR2: SGHDT and YYEEEE. V lost 3 bases and J 5 bases, leaving 12 bases between the germline ends. CDR3 size: 14 residues. The CDR3 protein is CASSSEVQDNEQFF. The CDR3 region has the DNA TGTGCCAGCAGCTCGGAAGTCCAGGACAATGAGCAGTTCTTC.

Comment on this clone: At one boundary the junction diverges from the germline segment, which might be a read error. The chain recombines TRBV7-8 with TRBJ2-1; D gene uncertain. The CDR3 is made up of 11 amino acids. The V gene's germline CDR1 is SGHVS and CDR2 FQNEAQ. The CDR3 sequence is CASSPYDEQFF. As DNA, the CDR3 is TGTGCCAGCAGCCCCTACGATGAGCAGTTCTTC.

The chain has TRBV7-3 and TRBJ2-3, with 12 positions matching TRBD2. Germline lookup yields CDR1 SGHTA and CDR2 FQGTGA. Trimming at V came to 4 bases and at J to 2 bases, leaving 7 bases not matched to a gene. The CDR3 has 17 residues. CDR3 bases: TGTGCCAGCAGCTCCCGACTAGCGGGAGTGGCCACAGATACGCAGTATTTT. Encoded protein: CASSSRLAGVATDTQYF.